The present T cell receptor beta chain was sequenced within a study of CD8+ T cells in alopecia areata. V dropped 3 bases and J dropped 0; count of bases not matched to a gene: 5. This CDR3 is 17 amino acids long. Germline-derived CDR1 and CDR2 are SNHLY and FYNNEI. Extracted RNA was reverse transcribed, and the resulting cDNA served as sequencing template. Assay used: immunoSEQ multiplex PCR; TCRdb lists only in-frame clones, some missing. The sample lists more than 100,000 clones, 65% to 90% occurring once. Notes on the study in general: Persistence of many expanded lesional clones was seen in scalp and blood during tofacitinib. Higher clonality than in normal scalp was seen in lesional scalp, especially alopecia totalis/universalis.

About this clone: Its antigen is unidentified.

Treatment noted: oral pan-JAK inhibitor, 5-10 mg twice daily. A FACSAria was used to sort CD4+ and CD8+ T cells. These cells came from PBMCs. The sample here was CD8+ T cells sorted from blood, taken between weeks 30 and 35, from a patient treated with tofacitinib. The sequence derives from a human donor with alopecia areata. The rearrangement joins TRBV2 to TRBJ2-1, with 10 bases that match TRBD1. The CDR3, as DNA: TGTGCCAGCAGTGACCCCCGGACAGGGGGCTCCTACAATGAGCAGTTCTTC. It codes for CASSDPRTGGSYNEQFF.